The clone carrying this T cell receptor (beta chain) came up many times. Its target is unknown. V gave up 7 bases and J gave up 5 bases; unmatched junction bases: 10. The CDR3 is made up of 15 amino acids. CDR1 and CDR2 (germline): SQVTM, ANQGSEA. The sample is drawn from a study of T-cell reconstitution after alpha-beta-depleted transplantation in children. Overall study findings and caveats: T-cell numbers and diversity, one year after transplant, stemmed largely from T cells that were newly produced. Certain patients had high TCRbeta diversity at day 60, and it came from recipient T cells and thymic progenitors that survived.

Preparing the TCRbeta library involved the use of unique molecular identifiers. TCRdb re-derived calls from the PCR reads in MiXCR, one entry per CDR3 protein. Of some 600,000 distinct CDR3 sequences listed, 10% to 15% were seen once; the top ten hold over 2%. This clonotype originated in a male patient under 18 who had a stem cell transplant for acute myeloid leukemia, so the T cells may come from the graft donor. Sequencing used PBMCs, mostly from graft donor cells, obtained 360 days after TCRalphabeta/CD19-depleted stem cell transplant. V usage is TRBV29-1 and J usage is TRBJ2-2, with TRBD1 matching 10 bases. CDR3 sequence: CSASWDRGRTGELFF. The CDR3 DNA follows: TGCAGCGCATCCTGGGACAGGGGTAGGACCGGGGAGCTGTTTTTT.